These T cell receptor beta chains were read from a single sample in a study of blood T cell repertoires in COVID-19. The data were produced by immunoSEQ multiplex PCR, yet TCRdb's version contains in-frame clones alone and is incomplete. The table includes about 100,000 clones, 75% to 90% detected once. Sequencing was performed on peripheral blood. The receptors derive from a woman of 80 years or more with acute or convalescent COVID-19. CDR3s include the opening cysteine and the closing phenylalanine or tryptophan. Fields, in order: CDR3 DNA, CDR3 protein, J gene, D gene, clone size, V gene. The D gene is left open where the match is weak. Size tells how often a clone was seen (once, few, many) or the class of an expanded clone, and some rows leave it out.

TGTGCCAGCAGCCGGGACAGGGGACACAATCAGCCCCAGCATTTT,CASSRDRGHNQPQHF,TRBJ1-5,TRBD1,few,TRBV6-5
TGTGCCAGCTCACCGGCAGGGTATCAGCCCCAGCATTTT,CASSPAGYQPQHF,TRBJ1-5,.,.,TRBV18
TGTGCCAGCAGCTTCCTCCGCGGCAACGAGCAGTACTTC,CASSFLRGNEQYF,TRBJ2-7,.,.,TRBV5-7
TGTGCCAGCAGCGTACAATCACCGGGACAGGGAGAAGAGACCCAGTACTTC,CASSVQSPGQGEETQYF,TRBJ2-5,TRBD1,.,TRBV9
TGTGCCAGCAGTTTATCAGGACAGCGTCCGGGGGAGCTGTTTTTT,CASSLSGQRPGELFF,TRBJ2-2,.,.,TRBV27
TGTGCCAGCAGCGTAGGACAGGAGAGAGAGACCCAGTACTTC,CASSVGQERETQYF,TRBJ2-5,.,.,TRBV9
TGTGCCAGCACCGGACCTGCCCGGGAGAATAGTAAGAGCTCTGGAAACACCATATATTTT,CASTGPARENSKSSGNTIYF,TRBJ1-3,.,.,TRBV2
TGTGCCAGCAGCTTCAGTCCAGAAGATGAAAAACTGTTTTTT,CASSFSPEDEKLFF,TRBJ1-4,.,.,TRBV5-6
TGCGCCAGCAGCCAAGATCGGGCAGGGGCAGCAGATACGCAGTATTTT,CASSQDRAGAADTQYF,TRBJ2-3,.,.,TRBV4-3
TGTGCCAGCAGCGACGGACAGGTGGCGTACACTGAAGCTTTCTTT,CASSDGQVAYTEAFF,TRBJ1-1,TRBD1,.,TRBV9
TGTGCCAGCTCACCACCGGGGCAGGTTAGCAATCAGCCCCAGCATTTT,CASSPPGQVSNQPQHF,TRBJ1-5,.,.,TRBV18
TGTGCCAGCAGCGTAGCGGCAGGGAACCAAGAGACCCAGTACTTC,CASSVAAGNQETQYF,TRBJ2-5,.,.,TRBV9